What follows are 19 T cell receptor beta chains derived from one specimen sequenced in a study of blood T cell repertoires in COVID-19. TCRdb's table, derived via immunoSEQ multiplex PCR, lists solely in-frame clones and lacks some. The top ten hold approximately 5.2% of the sample, which has over 300,000 clones, around nine tenths seen once. The sequenced sample consisted of PBMCs or T cells enriched from blood (not recorded which). These receptors all come from a woman between 25 and 40 years old who had recovered from COVID-19.

J is TRBJ1-1 and V is TRBV12-5; 12 bases align to TRBD1. The CDR3 is 16 amino acids. V dropped 8 bases and J dropped 1; count of bases not matched to a gene: 8. From germline, CDR1 is LGHNT and CDR2 FRNRAP. The CDR3 region is CASPHEGQGANTEAFF. For the CDR3, the DNA is TGTGCTAGTCCCCACGAGGGACAGGGGGCGAACACTGAAGCTTTCTTT.

The chain carries TRBV27 and TRBJ2-3; a possible D gene is TRBD1 (6 bases). CDR1 MNHEY and CDR2 SMNVEV come from the germline V gene (reference sequence). This CDR3 spans 17 amino acids. Trimming shortened V by 3 bases and J by 1 base, and 17 bases separated the two germline ends. The CDR3 reads CASSFLTAPGGTDTQYF. In DNA, the CDR3 is TGTGCCAGCAGTTTCCTCACCGCCCCAGGGGGCACAGATACGCAGTATTTT.

V is TRBV7-8 and J is TRBJ2-1, with D possibly being TRBD2 (6 bases). Per germline, CDR1 SGHVS and CDR2 FQNEAQ. With 2 bases removed from V and 8 bases from J, the gap between germline ends came to 16 bases. The CDR3 runs 15 residues. Here the CDR3 DNA reads TGTGCCAGCAGCTTACAGGAGGGGCTTGGGTATGAGCAGTTCTTC. Protein: CASSLQEGLGYEQFF.

The chain is built from TRBV7-3 and TRBJ2-3; 10 bases agree with TRBD1. Germline V gene lookup returns CDR1 SGHTA and CDR2 FQGTGA. Trimming took 5 bases from V and 2 from J; bases not matched to a gene: 10. The CDR3 is 17 residues long. CDR3 region: CASSPGTGAAYTDTQYF. The CDR3 DNA follows: TGTGCCAGCAGCCCAGGGACAGGGGCCGCCTACACAGATACGCAGTATTTT.

This chain joins TRBV7-3 and TRBJ2-1; D is undetermined. CDR1 and CDR2 (germline): SGHTA, FQGTGA. Trimming took 7 bases from V and 8 from J, leaving 18 bases between them. This CDR3 has 14 residues. The CDR3 protein is CASTVGRGNDEQFF. The CDR3 DNA sequence: TGTGCCAGCACGGTAGGTAGAGGTAACGATGAGCAGTTCTTC.

Only a few counts were recorded for this clone. V and J are TRBV19 and TRBJ1-2; 7 bases map to TRBD1. This CDR3 contains 15 residues. The V gene's germline CDR1 is LNHDA and CDR2 SQIVND (reference sequence). Germline trimming cut 5 bases from V and 5 bases from J; bases unmatched to any gene: 11. The CDR3 DNA follows: TGTGCCAGTAGTGCTTACAGGGGCTCGGGATATGGCTACACCTTC. Translation: CASSAYRGSGYGYTF.

This clone was detected once. CDR3 bases: TGTGCCAGCATTGCAGGCCCCACCGGGGAGCTGTTTTTT. Its protein product is CASIAGPTGELFF. This rearrangement joins TRBV2 to TRBJ2-2, with unresolved D. CDR1 is SNHLY, CDR2 FYNNEI, per germline. The CDR3 sequence is 13 residues long. V was clipped by 7 bases and J by 4 bases, with 10 bases between them. Full variable domain (outside the CDR3, taken from reference TRBV2 and TRBJ2-2): EPEVTQTPSHQVTQMGQEVILRCVPISNHLYFYWYRQILGQKVEFLVSFYNNEISEKSEIFDDQFSVERPDGSNFTLKIRSTKLEDSAMYFCASIAGPTGELFFGEGSRLTVL.

This rearrangement joins TRBV13 to TRBJ2-7; 7 nucleotides line up with TRBD2. V trimming: 3 bases; J trimming: 7 bases; junction bases outside the gene matches: 3. The CDR3 totals 12 residues. CDR1 and CDR2 from the germline V gene are PRHDT and FYEKMQ (reference sequence). For the CDR3, the DNA is TGTGCCAGCAGCTTTTCCGGGGGGGAGCAGTACTTC. It is translated as CASSFSGGEQYF.

This rearrangement joins TRBV7-6 to TRBJ1-1, with a possible D match to TRBD1 (6 bases). The CDR3 has 15 amino acids. Looked up from germline, CDR1 is SGHVS and CDR2 is FNYEAQ. Trimming cost V 5 bases and J 3 bases, with 16 bases left between them. The CDR3 bases are TGTGCCAGCAGCCTTGTACAGGGCCCGGACACTGAAGCTTTCTTT. Protein: CASSLVQGPDTEAFF.

V and J are TRBV27 and TRBJ2-7; 12 bases fit TRBD1. Germline assignment: CDR1 MNHEY and CDR2 SMNVEV (reference sequence). The V and J ends lost 3 bases and 3 bases, in that order; junction bases with no gene match: 3. CDR3 length: 15 residues. CDR3 nucleotide sequence: TGTGCCAGCAGTTTTGGGACAGGGGGCTTCTACGAGCAGTACTTC. It codes for CASSFGTGGFYEQYF.

This clone was seen a handful of times. The chain joins TRBV7-6 to TRBJ1-1; the D is unclear. The germline V gene has CDR1 SGHVS and CDR2 FNYEAQ. This CDR3 contains 16 residues. Between the trimmed V and J ends, which lost 1 base and 5 bases, there was a span of 17 bases. The CDR3 spells CASSLDGVQLRTEAFF. The CDR3 DNA reads as TGTGCCAGCAGCTTAGACGGGGTACAACTGAGGACTGAAGCTTTCTTT.

The V call is TRBV7-9, the J call TRBJ1-1; 7 bases map to TRBD1. This CDR3 contains 15 residues. CDR1 is SEHNR and CDR2 is FQNEAQ in the germline V gene (reference sequence). V was pared by 5 bases and J by 0 bases, with 6 bases of the junction left unmatched. CDR3 nucleotides: TGTGCCAGCAGCCCCTCGACAGGGTTGAACACTGAAGCTTTCTTT. Encoded protein: CASSPSTGLNTEAFF.

The rearrangement links TRBV4-1 to TRBJ2-2; 11 bases align to TRBD1. Looked up from germline, CDR1 is MGHRA and CDR2 is YSYEKL. The CDR3 is 17 residues long. The trim removed 3 bases at V and 5 bases at J, leaving 8 bases unmatched. The CDR3 protein is CASSHRVGTGGTGELFF. The CDR3 nucleotides read TGCGCCAGCAGCCATCGGGTAGGGACAGGGGGAACCGGGGAGCTGTTTTTT.

The gene calls are TRBV5-4 and TRBJ1-4, with 7 bases that match TRBD1. Germline V gene lookup returns CDR1 SGHNT and CDR2 YYREEE (reference sequence). The V and J ends lost 0 bases and 7 bases, in that order; junction bases with no gene match: 9. The CDR3 spans 16 residues. DNA for the CDR3: TGTGCCAGCAGCTTGGGGTCATCAGGGGGGAGTGAAAAACTGTTTTTT. This gives the protein CASSLGSSGGSEKLFF.

The chain combines TRBV5-1 with TRBJ1-1, with 10 bases fitting TRBD1. CDR3 size: 16 residues. Losses at the gene ends were 4 bases for V and 3 bases for J; bases not matched to a gene: 9. From germline, CDR1 is SGHRS and CDR2 YFSETQ. In DNA form, the CDR3 reads TGCGCCAGCAGCAGGGGGGACAGGGGTTATGACACTGAAGCTTTCTTT. It translates to CASSRGDRGYDTEAFF.

This clone was seen once. This sequence joins TRBV7-9 and TRBJ1-2; D may be TRBD1 (6 bases). The CDR3 totals 17 residues. V lost 5 bases, J lost 2 bases, and 21 bases lay in between. Germline CDR1 SEHNR, CDR2 FQNEAQ (reference sequence). The CDR3 DNA sequence: TGTGCCAGCAGCCCCGAAGCAGGGGTGATAATAAACTATGGCTACACCTTC. It translates to CASSPEAGVIINYGYTF. The variable domain in full, with the rest retrieved from reference TRBV7-9 and TRBJ1-2, is DTGVSQNPRHKITKRGQNVTFRCDPISEHNRLYWYRQTLGQGPEFLTYFQNEAQLEKSRLLSDRFSAERPKGSFSTLEIQRTEQGDSAMYLCASSPEAGVIINYGYTFGSGTRLTVV.

This clone has just a few counts. V is TRBV3-1 (or the pseudogene TRBV3-2) and J is TRBJ2-1; maybe TRBD2 (5 bases). Germline V gene lookup returns CDR1 LGHDT and CDR2 YNNKEL (reference sequence). Trimming removed 4 bases from V and 8 bases from J, with 9 bases in between. The CDR3 runs 12 residues. CDR3 amino acids: CASSRGGYEQFF. Here the CDR3 DNA reads TGTGCCAGCAGCCGCGGCGGGTATGAGCAGTTCTTC.

This chain connects TRBV9 to TRBJ2-2; 8 nucleotides line up with TRBD2. With 0 bases clipped from V and 1 base from J, the junction kept 11 bases outside the gene matches. CDR1 is SGDLS and CDR2 is YYNGEE in the germline V gene. The CDR3 loop spans 19 amino acids. The CDR3 protein is CASSVVPFDLAGNTGELFF. The CDR3 bases are TGTGCCAGCAGCGTAGTACCCTTTGACCTAGCGGGGAACACCGGGGAGCTGTTTTTT.

The chain carries TRBV12-3 or TRBV12-4 and TRBJ1-2; D uncertain. V was pared by 4 bases and J by 7 bases, with 7 bases between. This CDR3 has 11 residues. The DNA for the CDR3 is TGTGCCAGCAGTTCAGGACTTGGCTACACCTTC. It translates to CASSSGLGYTF.